This T cell receptor (beta chain) was sequenced for a study of cytomegalovirus exposure and HLA in healthy donors. Overall study results and limits: The study flagged approximately 180 TCR beta chains as cytomegalovirus-associated. CMV antigen specificity was confirmed in vitro for three CMV-associated chains.

Trimming took 5 bases from V and 6 from J; bases not matched to a gene: 10. The germline V gene encodes CDR1 MNHEY and CDR2 SMNVEV (reference sequence). This CDR3 is 16 amino acids long. The study ran its PCR with 60 Vbeta and 13 Jbeta primers. Assay used: immunoSEQ multiplex PCR; TCRdb lists only in-frame clones, some missing. The repertoire has about 140,000 clones, about 75% of them found once; the top ten carry around 3.4%. As for this clone: The antigen remains undetermined.

Sequencing input: PBMCs. This chain connects TRBV27 to TRBJ1-4, with 9 bases matching TRBD1. The sequence derives from a man aged 35 to 55 in good health and CMV-seronegative. The CDR3 region is CASSTSGQGTDEKLFF. CDR3 sequence (DNA): TGTGCCAGCAGTACCTCAGGACAGGGGACGGATGAAAAACTGTTTTTT.